These T cell receptor beta chains were read from a single sample in a study of blood T cell repertoires in COVID-19. Produced via immunoSEQ multiplex PCR; TCRdb's table is partial and in-frame only. The sample has 200,000 to 250,000 clones; about nine tenths are singletons. Sequenced input: peripheral blood. These receptors all come from a man aged 50 or older with acute or convalescent COVID-19. Each CDR3 is given with its conserved first and last residue. Each record gives: CDR3 length, V gene, J gene, CDR3 protein.

14	TRBV11-2	TRBJ1-1	CASSLWRHNTEAFF
17	TRBV10-3	TRBJ2-5	CAISEWDRRHVQETQYF
16	TRBV11-2	TRBJ2-7	CASSRRDRSLRDEQYF
14	TRBV11-2	TRBJ1-1	CASSLAGFGTEAFF
18	TRBV7-9	TRBJ2-6	CASSGGSNFFSGANVLTF
13	TRBV19	TRBJ1-6	CASSGGYNSPLHF
12	TRBV19	TRBJ2-5	CASSRDRETQYF
13	TRBV11-2	TRBJ1-2	CASSGEGNYGYTF
15	TRBV10-1	TRBJ2-7	CASSDGTFPSYEQYF
16	TRBV3-1/TRBV3-2	TRBJ1-3	CASSQGGGGLGNTIYF
15	TRBV7-3	TRBJ1-6	CASSSGQGGNSPLHF
13	TRBV11-2	TRBJ1-1	CASSFSRGTEAFF
14	TRBV11-3	TRBJ1-1	CASSRDRGRTEAFF
16	TRBV5-1	TRBJ2-3	CASSLSGQGGTDTQYF
12	TRBV12-5	TRBJ1-2	CASGQNSYGYTF
15	TRBV5-1	TRBJ2-2	CASSRDRGTTGELFF
15	TRBV10-1	TRBJ2-5	CASSETSGVTETQYF
14	TRBV9	TRBJ1-1	CASSPTRGLTEAFF
14	TRBV19	TRBJ1-6	CASSRQGRSSPLHF
13	TRBV5-1	TRBJ2-7	CASSPGDWYEQYF
13	TRBV12-3/TRBV12-4	TRBJ1-5	CASRQSSNQPQHF
14	TRBV7-2	TRBJ2-7	CASSPGTGSYEQYF
13	TRBV6-6	TRBJ1-1	CASSYREGGYAFF
15	TRBV4-2	TRBJ2-7	CASSPKGTGLHEQYF
16	TRBV19	TRBJ1-1	CASSLLGGVPRSEAFF
13	TRBV2	TRBJ1-1	CASRDRGITEAFF
16	TRBV5-1	TRBJ1-6	CASSFGGQGSHSPLHF
13	TRBV6-1	TRBJ1-2	CASSETTSNGYTF
14	TRBV7-9	TRBJ1-1	CASSPDRGVFEAFF
14	TRBV11-1	TRBJ1-1	CASSPSRVRTEAFF
13	TRBV30	TRBJ1-6	CAWSVQGDSPLHF
17	TRBV28	TRBJ2-1	CASSLWIPGQVYNEQFF
13	TRBV14	TRBJ1-1	CASSGGGNTEAFF
14	TRBV19	TRBJ1-1	CASSAGQTYTEAFF
14	TRBV6-2/TRBV6-3	TRBJ1-2	CASSPDRGPYGYTF
12	TRBV11-2	TRBJ1-1	CASSAWTRLAFF
17	TRBV3-1/TRBV3-2	TRBJ2-3	CASSQVYRGYVTDTQYF
13	TRBV10-3	TRBJ1-6	CAITAGENSPLHF
13	TRBV5-1	TRBJ2-2	CASSLAVTGELFF
15	TRBV5-8	TRBJ2-3	CASSSPGLGADTQYF
15	TRBV12-5	TRBJ1-4	CASGPGRGMNEKLFF
16	TRBV3-1/TRBV3-2	TRBJ2-1	CASSHGGTLSYNEQFF
15	TRBV27	TRBJ2-3	CASSLTSLSTDTQYF
15	TRBV5-1	TRBJ1-6	CASTPGGQAYSPLHF
11	TRBV6-1	TRBJ1-2	CASSESFGYTF
14	TRBV2	TRBJ1-2	CASSTRTASHGYTF
14	TRBV9	TRBJ1-5	CASSPRYRNQPQHF
14	TRBV3-1/TRBV3-2	TRBJ1-2	CASSPLGGAYGYTF
15	TRBV6-5	TRBJ1-4	CASSRQGTTNEKLFF
13	TRBV11-2	TRBJ1-1	CASSPERNTEAFF
14	TRBV5-1	TRBJ2-5	CASYQSGLGETQYF
17	TRBV21-1	TRBJ2-7	CASSKALSGTEAYEQYF
18	TRBV4-1	TRBJ2-1	CASSQRYPGGDGGNEQFF